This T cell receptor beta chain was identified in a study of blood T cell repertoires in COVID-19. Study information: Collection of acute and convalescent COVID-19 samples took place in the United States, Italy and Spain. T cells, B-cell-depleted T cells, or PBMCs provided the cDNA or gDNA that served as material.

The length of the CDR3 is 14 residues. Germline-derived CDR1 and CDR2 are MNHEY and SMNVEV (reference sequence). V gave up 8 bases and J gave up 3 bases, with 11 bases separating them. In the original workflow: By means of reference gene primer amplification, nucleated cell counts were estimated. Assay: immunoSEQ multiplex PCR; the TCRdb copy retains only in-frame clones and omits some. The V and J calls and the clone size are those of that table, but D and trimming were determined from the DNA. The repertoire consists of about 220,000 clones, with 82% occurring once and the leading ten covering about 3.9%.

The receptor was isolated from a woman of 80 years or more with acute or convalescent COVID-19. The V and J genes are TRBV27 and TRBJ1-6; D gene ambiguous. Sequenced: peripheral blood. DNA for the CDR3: TGTGCCAGCTGCTTCGGTGACTATAATTCACCCCTCCACTTT. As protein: CASCFGDYNSPLHF.